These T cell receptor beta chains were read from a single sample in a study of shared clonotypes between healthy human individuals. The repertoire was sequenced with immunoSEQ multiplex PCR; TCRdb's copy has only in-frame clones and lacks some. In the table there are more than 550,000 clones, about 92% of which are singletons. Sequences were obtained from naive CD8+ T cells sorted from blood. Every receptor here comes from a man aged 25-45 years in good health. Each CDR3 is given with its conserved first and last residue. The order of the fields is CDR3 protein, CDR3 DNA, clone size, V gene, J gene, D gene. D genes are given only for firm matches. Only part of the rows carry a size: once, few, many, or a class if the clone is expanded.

cdr3_aa: CASSPDSSYEQYF; cdr3_nt: TGCGCCAGCAGCCCCGACAGCTCCTACGAGCAGTACTTC; clone_size: once; v_call: TRBV4-1; j_call: TRBJ2-7; d_call: -
cdr3_aa: CASSSSVGAGDNEQFF; cdr3_nt: TGTGCCAGCAGCTCCTCCGTTGGAGCGGGAGATAATGAGCAGTTCTTC; clone_size: -; v_call: TRBV7-6; j_call: TRBJ2-1; d_call: TRBD2
cdr3_aa: CASAVSGELFF; cdr3_nt: TGTGCCAGCGCGGTATCGGGGGAGCTGTTTTTT; clone_size: -; v_call: TRBV11-2; j_call: TRBJ2-2; d_call: -
cdr3_aa: CASVGGTHYNEQFF; cdr3_nt: TGTGCCAGCGTGGGCGGGACCCATTACAATGAGCAGTTCTTC; clone_size: -; v_call: TRBV27; j_call: TRBJ2-1; d_call: -
cdr3_aa: CASSSLAGEEGPYEQYF; cdr3_nt: TGTGCCAGCAGCTCCCTAGCGGGAGAAGAGGGCCCCTACGAGCAGTACTTC; clone_size: -; v_call: TRBV7-9; j_call: TRBJ2-7; d_call: TRBD2
cdr3_aa: CSVRKETQYF; cdr3_nt: TGCAGCGTTCGGAAAGAGACCCAGTACTTC; clone_size: -; v_call: TRBV29-1; j_call: TRBJ2-5; d_call: -
cdr3_aa: CASRLQGDGNTIYF; cdr3_nt: TGTGCCAGCAGATTACAGGGAGATGGAAACACCATATATTTT; clone_size: -; v_call: TRBV6-5; j_call: TRBJ1-3; d_call: -
cdr3_aa: CASSLEGAEAFF; cdr3_nt: TGTGCCAGCAGCTTGGAAGGTGCTGAAGCTTTCTTT; clone_size: -; v_call: TRBV11-3; j_call: TRBJ1-1; d_call: -
cdr3_aa: CASGLSRDGQETQYF; cdr3_nt: TGTGCTAGTGGTTTGTCGCGGGACGGACAAGAGACCCAGTACTTC; clone_size: -; v_call: TRBV12-5; j_call: TRBJ2-5; d_call: -
cdr3_aa: CASSLTRLETQYF; cdr3_nt: TGTGCCAGCAGCTTGACTAGGCTAGAGACCCAGTACTTC; clone_size: once; v_call: TRBV5-6; j_call: TRBJ2-5; d_call: -
cdr3_aa: CAIGHHREGNTEAFF; cdr3_nt: TGTGCCATCGGACATCACAGGGAAGGCAACACTGAAGCTTTCTTT; clone_size: once; v_call: TRBV10-3; j_call: TRBJ1-1; d_call: -